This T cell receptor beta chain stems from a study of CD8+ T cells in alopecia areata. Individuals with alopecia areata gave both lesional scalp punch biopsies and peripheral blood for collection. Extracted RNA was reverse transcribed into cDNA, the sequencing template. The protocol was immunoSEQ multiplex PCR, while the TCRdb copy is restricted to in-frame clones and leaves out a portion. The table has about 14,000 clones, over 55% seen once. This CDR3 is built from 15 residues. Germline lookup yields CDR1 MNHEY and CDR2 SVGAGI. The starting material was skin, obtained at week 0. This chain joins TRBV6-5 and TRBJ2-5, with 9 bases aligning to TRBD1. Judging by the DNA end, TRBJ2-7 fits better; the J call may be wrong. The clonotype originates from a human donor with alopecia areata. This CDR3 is CASSPSGTGMYEQYF. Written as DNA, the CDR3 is TGTGCCAGCAGCCCTTCCGGGACAGGGATGTACGAGCAGTACTTC.